The present entry profiles one T cell receptor beta chain with its context. Its antigen is still unknown. The entry originates in a study of shared clonotypes between healthy human individuals. Study-level findings and limits: Compared with clonotypes that all four donors shared, non-shared clonotypes had lower generation probabilities. Rarefaction showed sorted-subset sequencing was incomplete despite large depth.

The CDR3 covers 15 residues. Germline CDR1 reads KGHSH; CDR2 reads LQKENI. Trimming removed 0 bases from V and 0 bases from J, with 8 bases in between. It was at deep level that the assay was run. Only in-frame clones appear in the TCRdb table, and some are missing; sequencing was by immunoSEQ multiplex PCR. The table has fewer than 1.8 million clones, approximately 98.5% seen once. Sequences were obtained from naive CD4+ T cells sorted from blood. Documented subset: CD45RA+ positively selected. This sequence originates from a young man in good health. V gene TRBV18 combines with J gene TRBJ1-1; D is uncertain. The chain's CDR3 is CASSPPVKMNTEAFF. In nucleotides, the CDR3 is TGTGCCAGCTCACCACCGGTGAAGATGAACACTGAAGCTTTCTTT.